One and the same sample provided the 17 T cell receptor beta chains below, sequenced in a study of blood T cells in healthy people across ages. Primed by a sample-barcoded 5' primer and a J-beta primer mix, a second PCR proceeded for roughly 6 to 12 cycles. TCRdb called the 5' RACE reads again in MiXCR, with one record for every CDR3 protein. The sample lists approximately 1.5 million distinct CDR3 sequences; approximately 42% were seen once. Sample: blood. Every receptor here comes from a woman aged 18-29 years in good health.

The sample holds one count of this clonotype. The CDR3 coding sequence is TGTGCCAGCAGCTTAGAGTTCGGACTAGGGGATTACGAGCAGTACTTC. Its protein product is CASSLEFGLGDYEQYF. This chain connects TRBV7-2 to TRBJ2-7; 7 bases are shared with TRBD2. The V gene's germline CDR1 is SGHTA and CDR2 FQGNSA. This CDR3 contains 16 residues. The ends lost 1 base at V and 4 bases at J; junction bases unmatched: 10.

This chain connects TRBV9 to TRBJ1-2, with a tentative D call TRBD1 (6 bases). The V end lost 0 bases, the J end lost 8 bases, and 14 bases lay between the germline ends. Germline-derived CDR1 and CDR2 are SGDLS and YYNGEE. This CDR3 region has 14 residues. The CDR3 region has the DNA TGTGCCAGCAGCGTAGAGGGGGAAGGAGGAGGCTACACCTTC. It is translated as CASSVEGEGGGYTF.

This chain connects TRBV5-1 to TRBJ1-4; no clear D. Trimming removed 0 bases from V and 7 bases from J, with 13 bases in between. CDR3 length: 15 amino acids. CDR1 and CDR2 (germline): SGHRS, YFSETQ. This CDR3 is CASSLAGSSGEKLFF. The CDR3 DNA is TGCGCCAGCAGCTTGGCGGGGTCAAGTGGTGAAAAACTGTTTTTT.

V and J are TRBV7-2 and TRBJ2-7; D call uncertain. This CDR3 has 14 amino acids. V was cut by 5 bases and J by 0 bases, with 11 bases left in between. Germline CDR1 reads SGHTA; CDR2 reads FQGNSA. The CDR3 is CASSPYWTSYEQYF. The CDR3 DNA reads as TGTGCCAGCAGCCCATACTGGACCTCCTACGAGCAGTACTTC.

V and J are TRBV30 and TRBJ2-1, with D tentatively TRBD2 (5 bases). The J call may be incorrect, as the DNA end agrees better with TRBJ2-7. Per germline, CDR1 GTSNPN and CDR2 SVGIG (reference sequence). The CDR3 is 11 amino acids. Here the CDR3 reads CAWGIAYEQYF. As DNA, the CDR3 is TGTGCCTGGGGGATAGCGTATGAGCAGTACTTC.

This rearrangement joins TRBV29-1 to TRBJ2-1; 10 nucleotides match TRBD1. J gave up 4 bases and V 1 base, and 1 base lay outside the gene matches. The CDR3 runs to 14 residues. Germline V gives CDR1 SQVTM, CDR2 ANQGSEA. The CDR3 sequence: CSVEGQGAYNEQFF. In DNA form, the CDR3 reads TGCAGCGTTGAAGGACAGGGGGCGTACAATGAGCAGTTCTTC.

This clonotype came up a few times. In DNA form, the CDR3 reads TGCAGTGCTAGAGATGTACAGGGTGTCTACAATGAGCAGTTCTTC. Translated, it gives CSARDVQGVYNEQFF. This sequence joins TRBV20-1 and TRBJ2-1; D is perhaps TRBD1 (6 bases). This CDR3 is built from 15 residues. Germline CDR1 reads DFQATT; CDR2 reads SNEGSKA (reference sequence). V gave up 0 bases and J gave up 3 bases, with 12 bases separating them.

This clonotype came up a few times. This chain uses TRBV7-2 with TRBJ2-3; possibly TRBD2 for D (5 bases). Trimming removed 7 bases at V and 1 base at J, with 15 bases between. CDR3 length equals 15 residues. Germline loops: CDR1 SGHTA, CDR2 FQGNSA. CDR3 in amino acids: CASTTAGIRTDTQYF. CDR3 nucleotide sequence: TGTGCCAGCACCACAGCCGGGATTCGCACAGATACGCAGTATTTT.

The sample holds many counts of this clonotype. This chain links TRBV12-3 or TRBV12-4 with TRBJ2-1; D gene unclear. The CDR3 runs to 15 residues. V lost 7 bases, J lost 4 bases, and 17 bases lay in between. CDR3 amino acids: CASTSRNGRYNEQFF. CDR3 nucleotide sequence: TGTGCCAGCACCTCACGTAATGGCAGGTACAATGAGCAGTTCTTC.

CDR3 DNA sequence: TGCAGTGCTAGGGGGGGCGCAGGCCTAACTATGGCTACACCGGCTAGCTACACCTTC. This codes for CSARGGAGLTMATPASYTF. The chain employs TRBV20-1 and TRBJ1-2, with a tentative D call TRBD1 (6 bases). V lost 3 bases and J 9 bases, leaving 35 bases between the germline ends. Germline CDR1 DFQATT, CDR2 SNEGSKA (reference sequence). The CDR3 sequence is 19 residues long.

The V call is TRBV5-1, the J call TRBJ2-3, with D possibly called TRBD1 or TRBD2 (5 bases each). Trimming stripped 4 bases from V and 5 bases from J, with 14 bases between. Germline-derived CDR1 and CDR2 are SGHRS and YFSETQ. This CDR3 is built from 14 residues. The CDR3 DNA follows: TGCGCCAGCAGCCAGGGACGGGTAAAAGATACGCAGTATTTT. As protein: CASSQGRVKDTQYF.

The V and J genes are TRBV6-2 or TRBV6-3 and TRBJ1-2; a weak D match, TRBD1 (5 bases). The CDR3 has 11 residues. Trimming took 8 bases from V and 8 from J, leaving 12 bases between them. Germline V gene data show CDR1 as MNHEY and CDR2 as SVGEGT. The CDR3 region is CASADTGGYTF. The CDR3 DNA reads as TGTGCCAGCGCCGATACAGGAGGCTACACCTTC.

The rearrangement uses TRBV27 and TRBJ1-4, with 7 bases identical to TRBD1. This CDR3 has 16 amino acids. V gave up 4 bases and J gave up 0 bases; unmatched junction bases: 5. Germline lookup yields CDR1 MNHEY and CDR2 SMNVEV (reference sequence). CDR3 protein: CASSSLGTATNEKLFF. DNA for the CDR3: TGTGCCAGCAGTTCTCTGGGGACAGCAACTAATGAAAAACTGTTTTTT.

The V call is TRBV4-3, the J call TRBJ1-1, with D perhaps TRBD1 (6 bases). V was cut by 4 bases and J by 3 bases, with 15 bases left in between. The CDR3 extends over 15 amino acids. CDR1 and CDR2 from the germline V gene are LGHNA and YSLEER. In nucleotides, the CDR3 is TGCGCCAGCAGCCGTAAAAGTTCAGGGGACACTGAAGCTTTCTTT. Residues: CASSRKSSGDTEAFF.

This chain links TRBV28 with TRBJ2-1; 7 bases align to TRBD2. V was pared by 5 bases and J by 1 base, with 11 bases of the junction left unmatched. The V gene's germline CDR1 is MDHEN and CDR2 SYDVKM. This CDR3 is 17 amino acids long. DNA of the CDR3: TGTGCCAGCAGTATACGGGGACTAACGCGTTCCTACAATGAGCAGTTCTTC. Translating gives CASSIRGLTRSYNEQFF.

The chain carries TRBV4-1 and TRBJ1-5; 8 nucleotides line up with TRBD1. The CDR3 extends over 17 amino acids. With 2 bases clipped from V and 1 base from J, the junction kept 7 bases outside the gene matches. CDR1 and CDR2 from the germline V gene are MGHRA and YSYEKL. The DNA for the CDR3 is TGCGCCAGCAGCCAAATTCAGGGGGCCCCAAGCAATCAGCCCCAGCATTTT. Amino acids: CASSQIQGAPSNQPQHF.

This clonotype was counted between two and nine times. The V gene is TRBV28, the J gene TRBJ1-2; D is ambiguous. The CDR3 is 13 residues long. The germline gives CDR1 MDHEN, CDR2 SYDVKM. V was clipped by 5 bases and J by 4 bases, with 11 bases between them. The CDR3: CASSGDTVYGYTF. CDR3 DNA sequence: TGTGCCAGCAGTGGGGATACCGTCTATGGCTACACCTTC.